This T cell receptor beta chain was captured by sequencing in a study of blood T cells in healthy people across ages. For the second PCR, which ran for about 6 to 12 cycles, a sample-barcoded 5' primer and a J-beta primer mix were used. One entry per CDR3 protein, called by TCRdb with MiXCR from the 5' RACE reads. The sample consists of 1 million or so distinct CDR3 sequences, less than 25% of them appearing once. This clonotype was detected only a few times. The CDR3 has 16 residues. CDR1 MNHNS and CDR2 SASEGT come from the germline V gene. The germline V and J ends were trimmed by 1 base and 1 base, with 13 bases remaining between them. The same sample was also used in a study of T cells of mothers and their children.

The sample was blood. The sequence derives from a girl aged 2-10 years in good health. The chain carries TRBV6-1 and TRBJ2-5; the D call may be TRBD1 or TRBD2 (5 bases each). This chain's CDR3 is CASSEGTGRGQETQYF. The CDR3 nucleotides read TGTGCCAGCAGTGAAGGAACGGGAAGGGGCCAAGAGACCCAGTACTTC.